The next 2 T cell receptor beta chains were all read from a single sample in a study of T cells after yellow fever vaccination. Each CDR3 protein gets one entry after TCRdb re-called the 5' RACE reads with MiXCR. The sample holds some 48,000 distinct CDR3 sequences, 5.5% to 7.5% seen once. The sequencing used PBMCs, either bulk or a sorted T-cell subset (CD4+, CD8+, memory, or dextramer-sorted; not recorded which), collected 45 days after the yellow fever booster vaccination. The source of these receptors is a man aged 25-40 years who received the YFV17D yellow fever vaccine.

This clonotype was counted many times. This rearrangement joins TRBV7-2 to TRBJ1-3; unclear D gene. Germline V gene data show CDR1 as SGHTA and CDR2 as FQGNSA. This CDR3 comprises 15 residues. V lost 3 bases, J lost 0 bases, and 9 bases lay in between. For the CDR3, the DNA is TGTGCCAGCAGCTTTCCCAGGATCTCTGGAAACACCATATATTTT. Its protein product is CASSFPRISGNTIYF.

There are many counts of this clonotype. This chain connects TRBV14 to TRBJ2-2; D perhaps matches TRBD1 (6 bases). Trimming pared 4 bases from V and 0 bases from J, leaving 12 bases between. This CDR3 is 16 amino acids long. CDR1 is SGHDN, CDR2 FVKESK, per germline. CDR3 sequence reads: CASSLLTGPNTGELFF. The CDR3 DNA sequence: TGTGCCAGCAGCCTTCTCACAGGGCCGAACACCGGGGAGCTGTTTTTT.